The source of this T cell receptor beta chain is a study of blood T cell repertoires in COVID-19. Profiled with immunoSEQ multiplex PCR; TCRdb holds only in-frame clones, not every one. Among 150,000 to 200,000 clones listed, around 90% were seen once. Seattle enrolled patients during active infection and tracked them longitudinally. J lost 7 bases, V lost 2 bases, and 12 bases had no gene match. Looked up from germline, CDR1 is LGHNA and CDR2 is YSLEER. This CDR3 is built from 17 residues. The TCR was taken from a woman older than 75 with COVID-19, enrolled during active disease. Sequences were obtained from peripheral blood. The chain uses TRBV4-3 and TRBJ1-4; 8 bases map to TRBD1. Written as DNA, the CDR3 is TGCGCCAGCAGCCAAAAAGGGAAGCAGGGGGCTTTTGAAAAACTGTTTTTT. Translation: CASSQKGKQGAFEKLFF.